This TCR beta chain was sequenced for a study of blood T cell repertoires in COVID-19. Participants were placed into cohorts based on the clinical history they reported. Data came from immunoSEQ multiplex PCR; TCRdb stores just in-frame clones and leaves some out. This table has 110,000 to 150,000 clones, 70% to 90% appearing once. This CDR3 spans 15 amino acids. V lost 6 bases and J lost 0; bases outside the gene matches: 5. Germline CDR1 and CDR2: SNHLY and FYNNEI. The receptor comes from a man in his fifties or sixties who had recovered from COVID-19. The rearrangement joins TRBV2 to TRBJ2-3, with 8 bases that match TRBD2. The sequenced sample consisted of PBMCs or T cells enriched from blood (not recorded which). CDR3 amino acids: CASRPGLVSTDTQYF. CDR3 nucleotides: TGTGCCAGCAGGCCGGGACTAGTTAGCACAGATACGCAGTATTTT.